Following are 10 T cell receptor beta chains from one sample sequenced in a study of cytomegalovirus exposure and HLA in healthy donors. The PCR made use of 60 Vbeta and 13 Jbeta primers. TCRdb keeps only in-frame clones here, not all; method: immunoSEQ multiplex PCR. In the table there are about 82,000 clones, 55% to 70% of which are singletons. Source material: PBMCs. The receptors stem from a woman aged 40-49 years in good health and CMV-seropositive.

The genes are TRBV11-2 and TRBJ2-7, with D possibly matching TRBD1 (5 bases). Trimming removed 1 base from V and 7 bases from J, with 20 bases in between. The CDR3 is 16 residues long. Per germline, CDR1 SGHAT and CDR2 FQNNGV. CDR3 sequence: CASSLGSRTRSTEQYF. CDR3 DNA: TGTGCCAGCAGCTTAGGGTCACGGACAAGGTCGACTGAGCAGTACTTC.

The rearrangement links TRBV5-1 to TRBJ2-3; D remains ambiguous. The V end was cut by 2 bases, the J end by 5 bases, with 6 bases between. CDR1 is SGHRS and CDR2 is YFSETQ in the germline V gene. This CDR3 has 12 residues. CDR3 residues: CASSLTRDTQYF. CDR3 in DNA: TGCGCCAGCAGCTTAACAAGAGATACGCAGTATTTT.

This chain uses TRBV4-3 with TRBJ2-3; TRBD2 might be the D (6 bases). Germline V gene lookup returns CDR1 LGHNA and CDR2 YSLEER. The CDR3 runs to 16 residues. V lost 4 bases to trimming and J lost 6 bases, with 20 bases between them. CDR3 DNA sequence: TGCGCCAGCAGCCCCTATAAGGCGGGATCAGAGGATACGCAGTATTTT. This codes for CASSPYKAGSEDTQYF.

In its sample, this clone was seen a few times. The chain is built from TRBV6-5 and TRBJ1-1; D is possibly TRBD1 (5 bases). Germline CDR1 is MNHEY and CDR2 is SVGAGI. Trimming removed 4 bases at V and 5 bases at J, with 14 bases between. CDR3 length equals 14 residues. The chain's CDR3 is CASSLRPRGTEAFF. CDR3 DNA sequence: TGTGCCAGCAGTTTACGGCCTCGGGGGACTGAAGCTTTCTTT.

This clone has only one observation. The rearrangement joins TRBV2 to TRBJ1-2; possible D gene TRBD1, 6 bases. The CDR3 totals 14 residues. Germline V CDR1 and CDR2: SNHLY, FYNNEI. Trimming took off 7 bases at V and 5 bases at J, with 17 bases between the two ends. The DNA for the CDR3 is TGTGCCAGCAACCCCGGCGGAACAGGGTATGGCTACACCTTC. Translation: CASNPGGTGYGYTF.

This clone has just a few counts. The CDR3, as DNA: TGTGCCAGCAGCTTAGAGCTTCGGGACAGGGGACTCTCTGGAAACACCATATATTTT. Protein sequence: CASSLELRDRGLSGNTIYF. V is TRBV7-9 and J is TRBJ1-3; 10 nucleotides agree with TRBD1. The V gene end was trimmed by 1 base and the J gene end by 0 bases; junction bases not matched to a gene: 9. The CDR3 has 19 amino acids. Per germline, CDR1 SEHNR and CDR2 FQNEAQ (reference sequence).

V is TRBV11-2 and J is TRBJ2-7; D is unresolved. Germline V gene sequence: CDR1 SGHAT, CDR2 FQNNGV. The CDR3 runs 15 residues. V lost 1 base, J lost 3 bases, and 13 bases lay in between. The CDR3: CASSLAGSIVYEQYF. DNA of the CDR3: TGTGCCAGCAGCTTAGCAGGTTCTATCGTCTACGAGCAGTACTTC.

The chain links TRBV2 to TRBJ2-2; 8 bases agree with TRBD2. CDR3 length equals 14 residues. Per the germline V gene, CDR1 is SNHLY and CDR2 is FYNNEI. V dropped 6 bases and J dropped 6; count of bases not matched to a gene: 6. CDR3 sequence: CASSPGLGAGELFF. The CDR3 coding sequence is TGTGCCAGCAGCCCGGGACTAGGGGCCGGGGAGCTGTTTTTT.

The chain joins TRBV4-3 to TRBJ2-3, with 9 bases lining up with TRBD2. The CDR3 loop spans 16 amino acids. V lost 0 bases, J lost 5 bases, and 6 bases stayed unmatched. CDR1 and CDR2 (germline): LGHNA, YSLEER. The CDR3 spells CASSQDSAGGIDTQYF. The CDR3 region has the DNA TGCGCCAGCAGCCAAGATTCGGCGGGAGGGATAGATACGCAGTATTTT.

The chain has TRBV6-5 and TRBJ2-5, with D perhaps TRBD1 (6 bases). CDR3 size: 14 residues. With 6 bases removed from V and 1 base from J, the gap between germline ends came to 12 bases. The germline gives CDR1 MNHEY, CDR2 SVGAGI. CDR3 coding DNA: TGTGCCAGCAGCCGTCAGGGGTCCCAAGAGACCCAGTACTTC. Amino acids: CASSRQGSQETQYF.